The T cell receptor beta chain under discussion was sequenced for a study of T-cell memory formation after mild COVID-19. For the study at large: Largely donor-specific sequence clusters came from a couple of donors. General study findings and limits: Pre-infection memory showed some responding clones, and this suggested that cross-reactive memory joined. The CD4+ clones that contracted clustered mainly within CM and EM, and the CD8+ clones concentrated in EMRA.

The CDR3 is 14 amino acids. Germline V gene data show CDR1 as KGHSH and CDR2 as LQKENI. V lost 3 bases and J lost 2, with 9 bases in between. A remark on this clonotype: Its antigen is not identified.

One entry per CDR3 protein, called by TCRdb with MiXCR from the 5' RACE reads. The profile shows approximately 350,000 distinct CDR3 sequences, around 28% of them singletons. The chain couples TRBV18 to TRBJ2-3; possibly TRBD2 for D (5 bases). Sequencing input: PBMCs or a T cell subset sorted from them (not recorded which). The sequence came from an adult woman who had mild COVID-19 (a few samples of this study predate the infection). Cell type and time point are not known. CDR3 DNA sequence: TGTGCCAGCTCACCCCCGGGGATCACAGATACGCAGTATTTT. As protein: CASSPPGITDTQYF.